This TCR beta chain was found in a study of T cells in Graves' hyperthyroidism and ophthalmopathy. Amplified TCR beta CDR3 regions came from RNA transcripts. Primed by the HTBI set, a first-round RT-PCR was run on the TCR CDR3. TCRdb analysed the multiplex PCR reads with MiXCR anew, one entry per CDR3 protein. Here the sample spans some 620,000 distinct CDR3 sequences, under 20% being singletons. A few counts support this clonotype. Its antigen is unidentified. General observations from the study: Blood also showed most of the thyroid clonotypes that were expanded above 0.001.

CDR1 is MNHNS, CDR2 SASEGT, per germline. The CDR3 covers 13 residues. V lost 10 bases, J lost 10 bases, and 19 bases lay in between. The genes are TRBV6-1 and TRBJ1-4, with D perhaps TRBD1 (5 bases). Sequencing was carried out using blood. The TCR originated in a woman in her 30s with Graves' hyperthyroidism. In nucleotides, the CDR3 is TGTGCCACCGCACGGGGCCCACTAGGAAAACTGTTTTTT. As protein: CATARGPLGKLFF.